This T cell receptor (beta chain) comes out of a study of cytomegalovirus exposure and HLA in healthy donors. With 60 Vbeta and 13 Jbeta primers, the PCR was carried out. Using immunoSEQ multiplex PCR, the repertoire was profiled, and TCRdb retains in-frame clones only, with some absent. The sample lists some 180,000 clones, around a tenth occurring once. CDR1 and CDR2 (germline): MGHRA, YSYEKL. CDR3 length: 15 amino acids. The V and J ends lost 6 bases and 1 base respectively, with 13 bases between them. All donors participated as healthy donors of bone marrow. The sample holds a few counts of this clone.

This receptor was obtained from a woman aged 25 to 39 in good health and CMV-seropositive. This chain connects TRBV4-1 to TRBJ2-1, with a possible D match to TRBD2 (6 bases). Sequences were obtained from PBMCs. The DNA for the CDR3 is TGCGCCAGCAGTACCGGGACTGATTCCTACAATGAGCAGTTCTTC. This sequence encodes CASSTGTDSYNEQFF.